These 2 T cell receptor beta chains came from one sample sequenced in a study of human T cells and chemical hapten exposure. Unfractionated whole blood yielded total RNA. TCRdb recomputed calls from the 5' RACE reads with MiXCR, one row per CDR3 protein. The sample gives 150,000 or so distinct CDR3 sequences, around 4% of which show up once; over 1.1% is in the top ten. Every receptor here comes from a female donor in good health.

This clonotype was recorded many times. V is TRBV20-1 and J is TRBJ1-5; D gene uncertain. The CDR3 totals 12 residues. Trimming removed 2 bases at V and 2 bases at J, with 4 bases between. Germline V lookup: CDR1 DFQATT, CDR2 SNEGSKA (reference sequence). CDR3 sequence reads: CSARHGNQPQHF. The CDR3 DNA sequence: TGCAGTGCTAGACATGGCAATCAGCCCCAGCATTTT.

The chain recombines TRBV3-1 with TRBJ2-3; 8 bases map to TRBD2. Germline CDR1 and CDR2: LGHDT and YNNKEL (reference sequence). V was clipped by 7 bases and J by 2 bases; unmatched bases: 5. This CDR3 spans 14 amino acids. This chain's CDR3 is CASTRTSYTDTQYF. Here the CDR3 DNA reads TGTGCCAGCACCCGGACTAGCTACACAGATACGCAGTATTTT.